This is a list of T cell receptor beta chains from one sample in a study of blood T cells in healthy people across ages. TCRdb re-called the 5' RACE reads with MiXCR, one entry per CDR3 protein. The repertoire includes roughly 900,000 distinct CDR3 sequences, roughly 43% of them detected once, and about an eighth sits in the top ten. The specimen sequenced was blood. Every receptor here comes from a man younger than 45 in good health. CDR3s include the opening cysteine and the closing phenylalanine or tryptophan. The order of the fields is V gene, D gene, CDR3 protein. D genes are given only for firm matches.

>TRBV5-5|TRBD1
CASRYPGQGPDTQYF
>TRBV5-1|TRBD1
CASSLDRNSYEQYF
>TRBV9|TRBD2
CASSTQIAGANTGELFF
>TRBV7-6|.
CASSLPGEPGSYEQYF
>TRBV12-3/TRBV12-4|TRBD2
CASSPSRRGADTQYF
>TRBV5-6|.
CASSWGAVGLGTDTQYF
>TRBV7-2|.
CASSLAHGETQYF
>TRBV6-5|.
CASTNRGVNTIYF
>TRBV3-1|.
CASSQTRYEQYF
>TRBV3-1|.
CASSQVRGTESIQYF
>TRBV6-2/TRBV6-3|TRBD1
CASSPWGTGIMNTEAFF
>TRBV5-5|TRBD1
CASSFPGQGSPGELFF
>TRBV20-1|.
CSAQWAATYNSPLHF
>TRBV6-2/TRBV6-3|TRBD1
CASSYYLGQVTNYEQYF
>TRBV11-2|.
CASSLGNRVGETQYF
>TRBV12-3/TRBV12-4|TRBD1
CASSPTGGLDNEQFF
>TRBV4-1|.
CASSQESGSQETQYF
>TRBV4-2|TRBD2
CASSQDRGGTDNEQFF
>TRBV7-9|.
CASSADFGANEKLFF
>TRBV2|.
CASRPQTNTDTQYF
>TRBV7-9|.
CASSLAGVDQPQHF
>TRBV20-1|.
CSAGNEQFF
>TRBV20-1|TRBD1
CSAGQDRENGYTF
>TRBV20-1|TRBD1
CSVEPGQGSNEQFF
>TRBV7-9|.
CASSSTAGLSSYNEQFF
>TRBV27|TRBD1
CASTTRQGAAVYGYTF
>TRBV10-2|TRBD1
CASGTGTRTGEQYF